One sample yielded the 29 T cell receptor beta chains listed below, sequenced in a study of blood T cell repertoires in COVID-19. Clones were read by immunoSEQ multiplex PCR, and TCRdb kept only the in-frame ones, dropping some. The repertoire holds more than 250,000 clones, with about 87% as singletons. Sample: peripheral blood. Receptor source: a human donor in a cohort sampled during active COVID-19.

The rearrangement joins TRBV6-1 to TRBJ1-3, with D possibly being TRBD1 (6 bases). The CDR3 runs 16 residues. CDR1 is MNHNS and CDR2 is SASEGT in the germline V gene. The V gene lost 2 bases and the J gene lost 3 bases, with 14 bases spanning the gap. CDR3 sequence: CASSERSGVGGNTIYF. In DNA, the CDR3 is TGTGCCAGCAGTGAACGGTCAGGGGTCGGTGGAAACACCATATATTTT.

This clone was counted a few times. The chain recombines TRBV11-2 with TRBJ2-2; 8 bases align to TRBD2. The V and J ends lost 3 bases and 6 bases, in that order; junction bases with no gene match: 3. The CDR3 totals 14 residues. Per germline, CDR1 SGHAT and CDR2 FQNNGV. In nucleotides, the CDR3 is TGTGCCAGCAGCTTCGGACTAGCCGCCGGGGAGCTGTTTTTT. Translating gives CASSFGLAAGELFF.

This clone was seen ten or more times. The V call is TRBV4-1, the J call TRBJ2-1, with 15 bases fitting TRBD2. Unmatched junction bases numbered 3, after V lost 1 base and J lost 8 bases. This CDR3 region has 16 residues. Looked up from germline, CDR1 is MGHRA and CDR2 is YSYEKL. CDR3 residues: CASSQGTSGGGYEQFF. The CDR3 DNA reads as TGCGCCAGCAGCCAAGGGACTAGCGGGGGGGGATATGAGCAGTTCTTC.

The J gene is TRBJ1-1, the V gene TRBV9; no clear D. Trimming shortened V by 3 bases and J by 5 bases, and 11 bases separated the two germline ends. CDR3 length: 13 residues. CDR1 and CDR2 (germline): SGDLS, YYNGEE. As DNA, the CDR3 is TGTGCCAGCAGCGCCCACGGGTATACTGAAGCTTTCTTT. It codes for CASSAHGYTEAFF.

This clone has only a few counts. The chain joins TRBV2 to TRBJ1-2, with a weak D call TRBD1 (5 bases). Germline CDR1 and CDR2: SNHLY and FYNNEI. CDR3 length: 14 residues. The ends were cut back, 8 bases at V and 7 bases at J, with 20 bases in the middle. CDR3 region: CASGPKKQAIGYTF. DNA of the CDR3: TGTGCCAGCGGCCCGAAAAAACAGGCAATTGGCTACACCTTC.

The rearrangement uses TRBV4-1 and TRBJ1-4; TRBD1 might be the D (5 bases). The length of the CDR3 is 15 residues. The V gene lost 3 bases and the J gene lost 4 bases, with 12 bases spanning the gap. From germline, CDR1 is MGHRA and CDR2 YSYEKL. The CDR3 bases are TGCGCCAGCAGCCAGGGGCAGCAATTTAATGAAAAACTGTTTTTT. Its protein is CASSQGQQFNEKLFF.

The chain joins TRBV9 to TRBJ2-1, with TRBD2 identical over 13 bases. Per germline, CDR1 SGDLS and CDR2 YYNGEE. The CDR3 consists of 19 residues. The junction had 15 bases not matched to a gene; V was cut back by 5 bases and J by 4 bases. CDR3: CASRKGLAGLGSFYNEQFF. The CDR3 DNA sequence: TGTGCCAGCAGGAAGGGACTAGCGGGGTTAGGGTCTTTTTACAATGAGCAGTTCTTC.

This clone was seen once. The CDR3 region has the DNA TGTGCCAGCAGTTCAGCGAACACCGGGGAGCTGTTTTTT. It is translated as CASSSANTGELFF. The V and J genes are TRBV28 and TRBJ2-2, with D uncertain. The CDR3 has 13 residues. V was shortened by 4 bases and J by 0 bases, with 3 bases between the two germline ends. Germline V lookup: CDR1 MDHEN, CDR2 SYDVKM.

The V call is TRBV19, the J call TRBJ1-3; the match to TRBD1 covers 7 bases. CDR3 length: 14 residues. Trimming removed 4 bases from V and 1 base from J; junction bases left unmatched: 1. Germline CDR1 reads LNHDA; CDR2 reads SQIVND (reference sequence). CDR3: CASSRQGSGNTIYF. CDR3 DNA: TGTGCCAGTAGTAGACAGGGTTCTGGAAACACCATATATTTT.

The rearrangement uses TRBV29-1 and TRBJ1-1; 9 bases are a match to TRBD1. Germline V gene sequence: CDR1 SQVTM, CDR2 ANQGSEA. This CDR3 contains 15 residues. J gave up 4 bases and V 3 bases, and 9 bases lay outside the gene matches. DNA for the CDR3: TGCAGCGTTGACCCGGGACAGGGTACGGGCACTGAAGCTTTCTTT. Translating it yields CSVDPGQGTGTEAFF. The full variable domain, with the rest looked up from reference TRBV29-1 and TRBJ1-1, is SAVISQKPSRDICQRGTSLTIQCQVDSQVTMMFWYRQQPGQSLTLIATANQGSEATYESGFVIDKFPISRPNLTFSTLTVSNMSPEDSSIYLCSVDPGQGTGTEAFFGQGTRLTVV.

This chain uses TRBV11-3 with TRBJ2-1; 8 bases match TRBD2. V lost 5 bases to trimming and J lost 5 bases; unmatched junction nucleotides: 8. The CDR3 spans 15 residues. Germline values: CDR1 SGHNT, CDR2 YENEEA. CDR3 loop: CASSEGLGQDNEQFF. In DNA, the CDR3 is TGTGCCAGCAGCGAGGGACTAGGACAAGACAATGAGCAGTTCTTC.

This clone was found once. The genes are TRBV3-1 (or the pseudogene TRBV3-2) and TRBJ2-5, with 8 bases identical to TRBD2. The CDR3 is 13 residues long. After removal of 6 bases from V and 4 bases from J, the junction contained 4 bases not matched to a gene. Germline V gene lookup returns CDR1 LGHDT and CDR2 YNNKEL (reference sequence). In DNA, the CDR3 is TGTGCCAGCAGAGTCGGGGGGGGAGAGACCCAGTACTTC. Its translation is CASRVGGGETQYF.

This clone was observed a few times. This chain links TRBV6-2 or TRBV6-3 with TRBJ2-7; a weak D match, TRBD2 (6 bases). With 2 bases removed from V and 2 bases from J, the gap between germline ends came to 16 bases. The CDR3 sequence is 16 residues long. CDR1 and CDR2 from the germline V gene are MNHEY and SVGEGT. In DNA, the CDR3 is TGTGCCAGCAGTTACGGTTTGGGGGGAAGGACCTACGAGCAGTACTTC. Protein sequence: CASSYGLGGRTYEQYF.

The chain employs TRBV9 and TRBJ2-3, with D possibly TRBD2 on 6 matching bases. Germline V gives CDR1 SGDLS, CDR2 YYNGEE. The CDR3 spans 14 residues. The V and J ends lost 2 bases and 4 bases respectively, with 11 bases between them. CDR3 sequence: CASSVRLVSDTQYF. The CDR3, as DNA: TGTGCCAGCAGCGTGAGACTAGTTTCAGATACGCAGTATTTT.

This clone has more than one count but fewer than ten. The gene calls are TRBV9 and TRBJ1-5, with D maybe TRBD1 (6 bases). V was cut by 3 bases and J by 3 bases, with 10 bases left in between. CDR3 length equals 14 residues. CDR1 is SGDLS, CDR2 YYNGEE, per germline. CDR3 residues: CASSADSFNQPQHF. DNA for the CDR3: TGTGCCAGCAGCGCGGACAGTTTCAATCAGCCCCAGCATTTT.

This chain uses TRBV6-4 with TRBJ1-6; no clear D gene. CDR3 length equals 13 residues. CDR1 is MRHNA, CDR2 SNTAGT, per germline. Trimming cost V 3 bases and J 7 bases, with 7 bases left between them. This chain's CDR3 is CASSEQRNSPLHF. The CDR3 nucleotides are TGTGCCAGCAGTGAACAGAGAAATTCACCCCTCCACTTT.

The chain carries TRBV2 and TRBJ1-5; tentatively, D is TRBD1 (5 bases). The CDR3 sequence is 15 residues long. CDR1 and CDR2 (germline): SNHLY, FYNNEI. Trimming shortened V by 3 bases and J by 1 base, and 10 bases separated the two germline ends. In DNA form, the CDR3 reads TGTGCCAGCAGTGAGTGGGAGGGGAGCAATCAGCCCCAGCATTTT. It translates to CASSEWEGSNQPQHF.

As DNA, the CDR3 is TGTGCCAGCAGCGTAGGTCCTAGCGGATTCACAGATACGCAGTATTTT. It encodes CASSVGPSGFTDTQYF. The chain is built from TRBV9 and TRBJ2-3, with 7 nucleotides matching TRBD2. Germline V gene lookup returns CDR1 SGDLS and CDR2 YYNGEE. Trimming removed 0 bases from V and 2 bases from J; junction bases left unmatched: 6. This CDR3 comprises 16 residues.

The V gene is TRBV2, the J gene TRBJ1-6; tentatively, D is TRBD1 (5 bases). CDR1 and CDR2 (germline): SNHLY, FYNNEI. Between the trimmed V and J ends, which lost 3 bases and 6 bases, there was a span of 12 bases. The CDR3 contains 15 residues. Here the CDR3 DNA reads TGTGCCAGCAGTGAGGGGGGTATTGGTAATTCACCCCTCCACTTT. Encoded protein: CASSEGGIGNSPLHF.

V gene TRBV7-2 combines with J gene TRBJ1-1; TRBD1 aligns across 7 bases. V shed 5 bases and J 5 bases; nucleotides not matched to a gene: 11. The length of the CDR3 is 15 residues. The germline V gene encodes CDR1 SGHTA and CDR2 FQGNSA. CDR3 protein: CASSALGPGGTEAFF. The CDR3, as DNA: TGTGCCAGCAGCGCCCTAGGTCCAGGGGGGACTGAAGCTTTCTTT.

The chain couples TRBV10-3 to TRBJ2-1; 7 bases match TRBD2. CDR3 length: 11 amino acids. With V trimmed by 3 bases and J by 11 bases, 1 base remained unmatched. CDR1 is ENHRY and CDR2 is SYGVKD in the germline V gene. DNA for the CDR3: TGTGCCATCAGTGAAGCGGGGAAGCAGTTCTTC. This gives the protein CAISEAGKQFF.

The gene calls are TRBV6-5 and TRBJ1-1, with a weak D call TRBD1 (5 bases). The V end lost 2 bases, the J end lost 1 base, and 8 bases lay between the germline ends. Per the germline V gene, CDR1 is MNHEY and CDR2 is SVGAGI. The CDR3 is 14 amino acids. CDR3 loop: CASSYQGRNTEAFF. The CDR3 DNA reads TGTGCCAGCAGTTACCAGGGTAGGAACACTGAAGCTTTCTTT.

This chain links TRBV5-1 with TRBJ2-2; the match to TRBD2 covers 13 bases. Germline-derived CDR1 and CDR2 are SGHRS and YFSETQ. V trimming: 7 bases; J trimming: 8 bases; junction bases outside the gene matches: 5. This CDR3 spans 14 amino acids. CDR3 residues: CASGLAGVSGELFF. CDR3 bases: TGCGCCAGCGGACTAGCGGGAGTATCGGGGGAGCTGTTTTTT.

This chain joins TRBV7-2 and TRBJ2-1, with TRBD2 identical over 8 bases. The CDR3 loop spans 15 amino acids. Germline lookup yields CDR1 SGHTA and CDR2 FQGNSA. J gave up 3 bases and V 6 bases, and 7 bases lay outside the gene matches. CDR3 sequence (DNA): TGTGCCAGCAGGCCCACGAGCGGGAGCTACAATGAGCAGTTCTTC. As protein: CASRPTSGSYNEQFF. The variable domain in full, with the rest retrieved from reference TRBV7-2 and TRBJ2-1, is GAGVSQSPSNKVTEKGKDVELRCDPISGHTALYWYRQSLGQGLEFLIYFQGNSAPDKSGLPSDRFSAERTGGSVSTLTIQRTQQEDSAVYLCASRPTSGSYNEQFFGPGTRLTVL.

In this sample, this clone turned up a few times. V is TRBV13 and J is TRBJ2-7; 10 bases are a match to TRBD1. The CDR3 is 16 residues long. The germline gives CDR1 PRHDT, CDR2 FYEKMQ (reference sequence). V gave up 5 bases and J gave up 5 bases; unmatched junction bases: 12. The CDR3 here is CASSTRDRGGVDEQYF. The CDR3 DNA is TGTGCCAGCAGCACTCGGGACAGGGGAGGAGTCGACGAGCAGTACTTC. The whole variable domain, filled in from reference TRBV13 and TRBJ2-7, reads AAGVIQSPRHLIKEKRETATLKCYPIPRHDTVYWYQQGPGQDPQFLISFYEKMQSDKGSIPDRFSAQQFSDYHSELNMSSLELGDSALYFCASSTRDRGGVDEQYFGPGTRLTVT.

The CDR3 nucleotides are TGTGCCAGTAACCCGTGGGGGGGACGAAAGAACACTGAAGCTTTCTTT. Translated, it gives CASNPWGGRKNTEAFF. V gene TRBV19 combines with J gene TRBJ1-1, with D perhaps TRBD1 (5 bases). Trimming cost V 7 bases and J 1 base, with 19 bases left between them. CDR1 and CDR2 from the germline V gene are LNHDA and SQIVND (reference sequence). The CDR3 spans 16 residues.

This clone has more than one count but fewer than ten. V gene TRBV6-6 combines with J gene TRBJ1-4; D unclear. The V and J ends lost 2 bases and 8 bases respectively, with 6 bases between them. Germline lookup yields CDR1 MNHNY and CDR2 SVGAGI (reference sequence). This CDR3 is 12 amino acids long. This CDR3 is CASSYGREKLFF. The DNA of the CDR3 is TGTGCCAGCAGTTACGGCAGGGAAAAACTGTTTTTT.

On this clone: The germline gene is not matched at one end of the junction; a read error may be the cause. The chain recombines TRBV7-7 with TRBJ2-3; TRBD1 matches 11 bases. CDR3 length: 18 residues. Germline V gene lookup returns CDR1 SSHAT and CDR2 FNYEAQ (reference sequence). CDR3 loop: CASSLAGRDRGSTDTQYF. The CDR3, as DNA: TGTGCTAGCAGCTTAGCGGGTAGGGACAGGGGGAGCACAGATACGCAGTATTTT. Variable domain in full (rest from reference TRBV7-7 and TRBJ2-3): GAGVSQSPRYKVTKRGQDVTLRCDPISSHATLYWYQQALGQGPEFLTYFNYEAQPDKSGLPSDRFSAERPEGSISTLTIQRTEQRDSAMYRCASSLAGRDRGSTDTQYFGPGTRLTVL.

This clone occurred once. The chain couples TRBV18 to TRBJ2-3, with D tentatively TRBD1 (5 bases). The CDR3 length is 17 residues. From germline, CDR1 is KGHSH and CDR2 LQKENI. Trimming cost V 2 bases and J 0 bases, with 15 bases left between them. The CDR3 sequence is CASSPKSGQYSTDTQYF. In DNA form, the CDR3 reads TGTGCCAGCTCACCAAAATCCGGACAATATAGCACAGATACGCAGTATTTT. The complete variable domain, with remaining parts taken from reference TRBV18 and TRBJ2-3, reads NAGVMQNPRHLVRRRGQEARLRCSPMKGHSHVYWYRQLPEEGLKFMVYLQKENIIDESGMPKERFSAEFPKEGPSILRIQQVVRGDSAAYFCASSPKSGQYSTDTQYFGPGTRLTVL.